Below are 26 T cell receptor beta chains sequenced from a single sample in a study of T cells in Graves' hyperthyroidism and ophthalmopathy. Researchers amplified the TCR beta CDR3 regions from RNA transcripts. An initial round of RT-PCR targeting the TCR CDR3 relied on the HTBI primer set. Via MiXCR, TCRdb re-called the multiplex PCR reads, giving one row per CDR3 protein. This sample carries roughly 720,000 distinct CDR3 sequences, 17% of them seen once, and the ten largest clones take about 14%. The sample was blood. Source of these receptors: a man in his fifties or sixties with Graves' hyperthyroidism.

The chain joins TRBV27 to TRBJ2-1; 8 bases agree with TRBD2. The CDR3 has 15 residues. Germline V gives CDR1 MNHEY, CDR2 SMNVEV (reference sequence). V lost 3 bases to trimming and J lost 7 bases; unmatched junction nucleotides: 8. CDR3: CASSFIGRAENEQFF. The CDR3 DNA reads TGTGCCAGCAGTTTTATCGGGAGGGCCGAGAATGAGCAGTTCTTC.

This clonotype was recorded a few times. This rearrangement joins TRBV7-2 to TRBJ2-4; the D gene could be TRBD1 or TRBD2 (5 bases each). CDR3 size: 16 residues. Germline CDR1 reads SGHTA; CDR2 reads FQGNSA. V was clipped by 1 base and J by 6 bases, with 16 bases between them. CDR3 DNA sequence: TGTGCCAGCAGCTTAGATCTCCGGGGCGAGCGAAACATTCAGTACTTC. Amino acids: CASSLDLRGERNIQYF.

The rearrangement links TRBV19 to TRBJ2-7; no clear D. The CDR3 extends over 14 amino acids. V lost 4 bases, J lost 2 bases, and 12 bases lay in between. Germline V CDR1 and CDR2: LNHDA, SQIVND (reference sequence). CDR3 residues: CASSTQDPTYEQYF. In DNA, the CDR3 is TGTGCCAGTAGTACTCAGGATCCCACCTACGAGCAGTACTTC. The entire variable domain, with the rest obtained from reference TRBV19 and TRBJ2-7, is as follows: DGGITQSPKYLFRKEGQNVTLSCEQNLNHDAMYWYRQDPGQGLRLIYYSQIVNDFQKGDIAEGYSVSREKKESFPLTVTSAQKNPTAFYLCASSTQDPTYEQYFGPGTRLTVT.

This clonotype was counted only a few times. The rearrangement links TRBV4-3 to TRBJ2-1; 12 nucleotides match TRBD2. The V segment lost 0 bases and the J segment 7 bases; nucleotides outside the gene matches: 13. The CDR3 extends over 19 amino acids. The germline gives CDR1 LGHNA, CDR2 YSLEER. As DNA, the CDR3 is TGCGCCAGCAGCCAAGAATTCGGGCTAGCGGGAGGGAGAAGGAATGAGCAGTTCTTC. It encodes CASSQEFGLAGGRRNEQFF.

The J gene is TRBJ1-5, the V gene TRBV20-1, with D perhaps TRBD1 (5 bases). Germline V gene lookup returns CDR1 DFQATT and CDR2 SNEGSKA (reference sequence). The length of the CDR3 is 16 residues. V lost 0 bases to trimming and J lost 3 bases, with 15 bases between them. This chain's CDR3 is CSARDWGRGPNQPQHF. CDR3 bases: TGCAGTGCTAGAGATTGGGGGAGAGGACCCAATCAGCCCCAGCATTTT.

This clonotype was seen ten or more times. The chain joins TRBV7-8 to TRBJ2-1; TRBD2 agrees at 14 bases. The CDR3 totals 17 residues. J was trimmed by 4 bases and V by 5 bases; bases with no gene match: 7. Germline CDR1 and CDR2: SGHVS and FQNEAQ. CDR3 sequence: CASSMGTSGSLYNEQFF. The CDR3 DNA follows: TGTGCCAGCAGCATGGGGACTAGCGGGAGCCTATACAATGAGCAGTTCTTC.

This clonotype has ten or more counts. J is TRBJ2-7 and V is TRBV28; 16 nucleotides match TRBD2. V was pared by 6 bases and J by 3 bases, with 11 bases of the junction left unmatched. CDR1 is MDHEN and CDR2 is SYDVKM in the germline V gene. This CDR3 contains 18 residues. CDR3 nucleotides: TGTGCCAGCAGGACCGGGACTAGCGGGAGGGCCAATCTCTACGAGCAGTACTTC. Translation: CASRTGTSGRANLYEQYF.

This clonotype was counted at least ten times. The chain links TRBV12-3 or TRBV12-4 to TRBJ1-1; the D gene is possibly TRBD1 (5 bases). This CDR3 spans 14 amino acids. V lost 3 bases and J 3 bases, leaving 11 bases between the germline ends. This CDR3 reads CASSLSGVDTEAFF. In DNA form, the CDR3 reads TGTGCCAGCAGTTTGTCGGGGGTGGACACTGAAGCTTTCTTT.

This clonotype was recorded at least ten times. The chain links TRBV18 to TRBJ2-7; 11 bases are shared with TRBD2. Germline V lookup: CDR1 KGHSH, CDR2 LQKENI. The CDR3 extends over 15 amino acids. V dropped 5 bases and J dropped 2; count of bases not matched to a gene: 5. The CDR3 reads CASSKTSGSAYEQYF. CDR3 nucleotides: TGTGCCAGCTCAAAAACTAGCGGGAGTGCCTACGAGCAGTACTTC.

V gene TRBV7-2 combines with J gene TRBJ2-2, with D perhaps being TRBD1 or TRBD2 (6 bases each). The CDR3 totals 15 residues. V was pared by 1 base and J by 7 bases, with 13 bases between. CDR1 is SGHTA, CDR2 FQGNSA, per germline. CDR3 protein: CASSLVKGGLGELFF. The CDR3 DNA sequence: TGTGCCAGCAGCTTAGTGAAGGGGGGACTCGGGGAGCTGTTTTTT.

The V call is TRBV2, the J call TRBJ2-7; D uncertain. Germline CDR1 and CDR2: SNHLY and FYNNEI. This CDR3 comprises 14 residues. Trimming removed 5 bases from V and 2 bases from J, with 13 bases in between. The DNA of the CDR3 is TGTGCCAGCAGTTCCTTAGGCAAGGCCTACGAGCAGTACTTC. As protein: CASSSLGKAYEQYF.

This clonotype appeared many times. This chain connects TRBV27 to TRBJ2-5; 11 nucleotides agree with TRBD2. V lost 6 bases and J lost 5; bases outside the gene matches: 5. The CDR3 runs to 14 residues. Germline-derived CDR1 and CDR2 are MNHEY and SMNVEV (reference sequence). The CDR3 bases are TGTGCCAGCAGACTAGCGGGAGCTGGGGAGACCCAGTACTTC. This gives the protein CASRLAGAGETQYF.

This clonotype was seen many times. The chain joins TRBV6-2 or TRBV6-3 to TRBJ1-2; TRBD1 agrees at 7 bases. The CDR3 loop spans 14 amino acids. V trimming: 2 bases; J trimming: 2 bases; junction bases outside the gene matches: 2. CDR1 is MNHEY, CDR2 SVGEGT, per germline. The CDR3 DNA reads TGTGCCAGCAGTTACGCGACAGGGAACTATGGCTACACCTTC. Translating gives CASSYATGNYGYTF.

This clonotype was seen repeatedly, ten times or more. Here the CDR3 reads CASKREYGYTF. The CDR3 DNA reads as TGTGCCAGCAAACGAGAGTATGGCTACACCTTC. The chain carries TRBV2 and TRBJ1-2; D unresolved. V lost 7 bases, J lost 5 bases, and 8 bases lay in between. Germline lookup yields CDR1 SNHLY and CDR2 FYNNEI. This CDR3 comprises 11 residues.

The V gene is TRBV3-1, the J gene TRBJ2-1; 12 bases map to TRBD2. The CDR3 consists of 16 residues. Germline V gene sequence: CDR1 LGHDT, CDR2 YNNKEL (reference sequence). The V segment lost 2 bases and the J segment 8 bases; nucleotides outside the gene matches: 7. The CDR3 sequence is CASSQSSGRALDEQFF. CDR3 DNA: TGTGCCAGCAGCCAATCTAGCGGGAGGGCCCTGGATGAGCAGTTCTTC.

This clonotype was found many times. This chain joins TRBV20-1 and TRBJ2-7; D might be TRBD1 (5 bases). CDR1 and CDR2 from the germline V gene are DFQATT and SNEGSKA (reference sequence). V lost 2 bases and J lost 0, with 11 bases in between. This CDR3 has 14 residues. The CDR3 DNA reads TGCAGTGCTAGAATTTGGGGCGGCTCCTACGAGCAGTACTTC. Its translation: CSARIWGGSYEQYF.

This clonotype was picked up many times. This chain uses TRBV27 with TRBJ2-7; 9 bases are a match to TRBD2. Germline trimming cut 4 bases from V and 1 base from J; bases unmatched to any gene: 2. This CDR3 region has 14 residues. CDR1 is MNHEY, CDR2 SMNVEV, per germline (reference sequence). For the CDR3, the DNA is TGTGCCAGCAGTTGGCTAGCGGGGTCCTACGAGCAGTACTTC. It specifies CASSWLAGSYEQYF.

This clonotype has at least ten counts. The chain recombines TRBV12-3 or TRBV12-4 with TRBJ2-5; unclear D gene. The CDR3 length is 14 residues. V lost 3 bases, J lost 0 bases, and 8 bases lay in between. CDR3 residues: CASSFRRYQETQYF. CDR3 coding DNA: TGTGCCAGCAGTTTCCGGCGGTACCAAGAGACCCAGTACTTC.

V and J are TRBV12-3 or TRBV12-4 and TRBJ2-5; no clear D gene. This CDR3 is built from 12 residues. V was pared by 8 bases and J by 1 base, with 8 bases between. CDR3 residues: CASSGAQETQYF. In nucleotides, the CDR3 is TGTGCCAGCTCCGGCGCCCAAGAGACCCAGTACTTC.

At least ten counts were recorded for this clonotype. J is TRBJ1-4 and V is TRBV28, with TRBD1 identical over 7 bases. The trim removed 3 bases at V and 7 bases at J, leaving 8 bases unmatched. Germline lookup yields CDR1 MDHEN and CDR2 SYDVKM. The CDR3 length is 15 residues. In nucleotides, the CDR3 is TGTGCCAGCAGTTTTCATAGCCAGGGGGGTGAAAAACTGTTTTTT. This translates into CASSFHSQGGEKLFF.

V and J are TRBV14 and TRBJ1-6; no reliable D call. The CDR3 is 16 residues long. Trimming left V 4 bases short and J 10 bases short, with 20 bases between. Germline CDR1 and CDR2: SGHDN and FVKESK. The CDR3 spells CASSLTGRTRGSPLHF. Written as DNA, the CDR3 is TGTGCCAGCAGCCTTACCGGGAGAACGCGTGGGTCACCCCTCCACTTT.

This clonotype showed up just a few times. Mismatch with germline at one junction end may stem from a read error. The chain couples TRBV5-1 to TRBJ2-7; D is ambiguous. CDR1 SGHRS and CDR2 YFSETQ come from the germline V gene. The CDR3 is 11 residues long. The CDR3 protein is CASGLDYEQYF. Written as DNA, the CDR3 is TGCGCCAGCGGCTTGGACTACGAGCAGTACTTC.

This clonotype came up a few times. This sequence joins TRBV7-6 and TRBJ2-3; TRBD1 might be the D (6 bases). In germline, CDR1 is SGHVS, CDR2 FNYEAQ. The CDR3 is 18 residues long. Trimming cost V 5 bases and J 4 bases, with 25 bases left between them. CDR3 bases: TGTGCCAGCAGCCTGACCAACCGGGGACATCTCGGGGCAGATACGCAGTATTTT. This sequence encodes CASSLTNRGHLGADTQYF.

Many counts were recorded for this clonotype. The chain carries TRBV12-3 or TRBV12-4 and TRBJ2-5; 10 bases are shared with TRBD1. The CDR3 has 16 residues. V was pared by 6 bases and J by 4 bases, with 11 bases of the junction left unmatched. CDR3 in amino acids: CASSPGTGVRGETQYF. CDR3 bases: TGTGCCAGCAGCCCCGGGACAGGGGTACGCGGAGAGACCCAGTACTTC.

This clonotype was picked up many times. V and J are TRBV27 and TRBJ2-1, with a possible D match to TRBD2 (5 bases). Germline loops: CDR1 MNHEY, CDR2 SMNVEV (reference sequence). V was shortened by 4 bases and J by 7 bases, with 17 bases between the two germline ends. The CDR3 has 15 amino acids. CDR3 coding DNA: TGTGCCAGCAGTTACGACCTCATAGGAGGAAATGAGCAGTTCTTC. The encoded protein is CASSYDLIGGNEQFF.

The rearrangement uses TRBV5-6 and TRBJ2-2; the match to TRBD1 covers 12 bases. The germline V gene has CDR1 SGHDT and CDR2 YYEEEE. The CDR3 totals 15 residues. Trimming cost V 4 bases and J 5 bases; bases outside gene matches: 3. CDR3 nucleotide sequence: TGTGCCAGCAGCCAGGGACAGGGGGCTACCGGGGAGCTGTTTTTT. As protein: CASSQGQGATGELFF.